This TCR beta chain was profiled in a study of blood T cell repertoires in COVID-19. Study-level background: Sites in the United States, Italy and Spain provided acute and convalescent COVID-19 samples. From T cells, B-cell-depleted T cells, or PBMCs came the material, which was cDNA or gDNA.

Authors' methods: Estimated nucleated cell counts came from reference gene primer amplification. Generated by immunoSEQ multiplex PCR, the TCRdb table keeps only in-frame clones and is missing some. V, J and clone size were drawn from that table, and D and trimming were deduced from the DNA. Among around 170,000 clones, under 85% were seen once, and the ten largest hold about 6%. CDR3 length: 13 residues. V lost 2 bases, J lost 5 bases, and 6 bases lay in between. Germline V gene lookup returns CDR1 SGHNT and CDR2 YENEEA. The V and J genes are TRBV11-3 and TRBJ2-2; D remains unclear. This sequence originates from a woman between 40 and 50 years old with acute or convalescent COVID-19. The sample consisted of peripheral blood. As DNA, the CDR3 is TGTGCCAGCAGCTTACGGGTTACCGGGGAGCTGTTTTTT. Protein product: CASSLRVTGELFF.